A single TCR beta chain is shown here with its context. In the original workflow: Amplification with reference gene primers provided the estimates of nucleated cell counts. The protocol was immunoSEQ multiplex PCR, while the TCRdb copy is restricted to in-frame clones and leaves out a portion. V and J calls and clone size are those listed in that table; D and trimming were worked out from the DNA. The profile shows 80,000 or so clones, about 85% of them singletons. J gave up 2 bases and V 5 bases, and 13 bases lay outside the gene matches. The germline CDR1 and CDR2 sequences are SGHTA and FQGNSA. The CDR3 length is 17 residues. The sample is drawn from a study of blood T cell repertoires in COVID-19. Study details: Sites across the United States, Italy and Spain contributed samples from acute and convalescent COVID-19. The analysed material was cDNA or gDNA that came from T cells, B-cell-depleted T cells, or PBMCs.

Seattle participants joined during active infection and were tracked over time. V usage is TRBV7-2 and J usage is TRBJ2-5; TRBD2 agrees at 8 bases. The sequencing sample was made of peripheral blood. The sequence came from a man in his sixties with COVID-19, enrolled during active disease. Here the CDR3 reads CASSQSGGHSPQETQYF. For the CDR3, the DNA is TGTGCCAGCAGCCAATCGGGAGGGCACAGCCCTCAAGAGACCCAGTACTTC.